Below, 13 T cell receptor beta chains from the same sample are listed, as sequenced in a study of blood T cell repertoires in COVID-19 (dated by TCRdb to 2018 to 2020). The library was made by the immunoSEQ multiplex PCR assay. TCRdb holds this immuneACCESS table with in-frame rearrangements only. Some clones are missing; in checked studies, unresolved V genes explain under half, and the rest has no known cause. In all, the sample holds hundreds of thousands of clones, and 85% of those were seen once. The top ten hold around 20% of the sample. What was sequenced was PBMCs or T cells enriched from blood (not recorded which). The source of these receptors is a man aged 35-49 years who had recovered from COVID-19.

The rearrangement joins TRBV5-5 to TRBJ2-1; 12 bases are a match to TRBD1. This CDR3 spans 14 amino acids. The germline CDR1 and CDR2 sequences are SGHKS and YYEKEE (reference sequence). With V trimmed by 4 bases and J by 8 bases, 4 bases remained unmatched. CDR3 loop: CASSRGQGADEQFF. DNA of the CDR3: TGTGCCAGCAGCAGGGGACAGGGGGCCGATGAGCAGTTCTTC.

This clone was counted between two and nine times. The chain has TRBV3-1 (or the pseudogene TRBV3-2) and TRBJ1-1; D gene unclear. Between the trimmed V and J ends, which lost 1 base and 2 bases, there was a span of 11 bases. CDR3 length: 15 amino acids. Looked up from germline, CDR1 is LGHDT and CDR2 is YNNKEL (reference sequence). The CDR3 nucleotides read TGTGCCAGCAGCCAAGCGGTGGGCCCCAACACTGAAGCTTTCTTT. Translated: CASSQAVGPNTEAFF.

This chain links TRBV28 with TRBJ2-2; D gene unclear. CDR3 size: 13 residues. V was clipped by 7 bases and J by 6 bases, with 12 bases between them. Germline V gene data show CDR1 as MDHEN and CDR2 as SYDVKM. As DNA, the CDR3 is TGTGCCAGCAATGCAGGCCTCGCCGGGGAGCTGTTTTTT. It translates to CASNAGLAGELFF.

This chain joins TRBV7-2 and TRBJ2-7; 13 nucleotides line up with TRBD2. The CDR3 sequence is 17 residues long. The germline CDR1 and CDR2 sequences are SGHTA and FQGNSA. Trimming at V came to 5 bases and at J to 3 bases, leaving 10 bases not matched to a gene. Here the CDR3 DNA reads TGTGCCAGCAGCCAAGCGACTAGCGGGAGGACCCTCTACGAGCAGTACTTC. This gives the protein CASSQATSGRTLYEQYF. The full variable domain, its missing parts supplied by reference TRBV7-2 and TRBJ2-7, is GAGVSQSPSNKVTEKGKDVELRCDPISGHTALYWYRQSLGQGLEFLIYFQGNSAPDKSGLPSDRFSAERTGGSVSTLTIQRTQQEDSAVYLCASSQATSGRTLYEQYFGPGTRLTVT.

This clone has just one count. The V gene is TRBV5-5, the J gene TRBJ2-7; possible D gene TRBD1, 6 bases. From germline, CDR1 is SGHKS and CDR2 YYEKEE (reference sequence). The CDR3 contains 13 residues. V was cut by 0 bases and J by 4 bases, with 8 bases left in between. This chain's CDR3 is CASSLDRAYEQYF. In DNA form, the CDR3 reads TGTGCCAGCAGCTTGGACAGGGCTTACGAGCAGTACTTC.

As concerns this clone: A read error may produce the germline difference seen at one junction end. The chain joins TRBV7-2 to TRBJ1-2; weak D call: TRBD1 (5 bases). Per the germline V gene, CDR1 is SGHTA and CDR2 is FQGNSA. This CDR3 is built from 15 residues. The CDR3, as DNA: TGTGCCAGCAGCTTAGGTATTTCAGGGAACTACGGCTACACCTTC. This gives the protein CASSLGISGNYGYTF.

The gene calls are TRBV5-1 and TRBJ2-3, with a weak D call TRBD2 (5 bases). Trimming cost V 6 bases and J 2 bases, with 16 bases left between them. This CDR3 is built from 15 residues. Germline V gene sequence: CDR1 SGHRS, CDR2 YFSETQ. Here the CDR3 DNA reads TGCGCCAGCACCCCGGGAACCACTACCACAGATACGCAGTATTTT. Residues: CASTPGTTTTDTQYF.

This chain joins TRBV2 and TRBJ1-5; 7 positions match TRBD1. Germline V CDR1 and CDR2: SNHLY, FYNNEI. Germline trimming cut 5 bases from V and 6 bases from J; bases unmatched to any gene: 7. The CDR3 is 14 amino acids. CDR3 loop: CASSLQGSGQPQHF. The CDR3 region has the DNA TGTGCCAGCAGTCTACAGGGGTCGGGTCAGCCCCAGCATTTT.

This chain connects TRBV30 to TRBJ1-2, with D perhaps matching TRBD1 (6 bases). The V gene's germline CDR1 is GTSNPN and CDR2 SVGIG (reference sequence). The CDR3 is 14 amino acids. Trimming stripped 3 bases from V and 4 bases from J, with 15 bases between. The CDR3 DNA sequence: TGTGCCTGGAGCATTTACAGGGTAGCCTATGGCTACACCTTC. This sequence encodes CAWSIYRVAYGYTF.

The chain recombines TRBV30 with TRBJ1-2; 11 bases agree with TRBD1. The junction had 8 bases not matched to a gene; V was cut back by 3 bases and J by 8 bases. Germline CDR1 is GTSNPN and CDR2 is SVGIG (reference sequence). The CDR3 contains 14 residues. The CDR3 region has the DNA TGTGCCTGGAGGGTTGGACAGGGGGCGAGAGGCTACACCTTC. This translates into CAWRVGQGARGYTF.

This chain uses TRBV12-3 or TRBV12-4 with TRBJ2-3; 7 bases are shared with TRBD2. J was trimmed by 6 bases and V by 11 bases; bases with no gene match: 5. CDR3 length: 11 amino acids. The DNA for the CDR3 is TGTGCCGGCGGTAGCGGGGATACGCAGTATTTT. It codes for CAGGSGDTQYF.

The chain links TRBV10-3 to TRBJ2-7, with D maybe TRBD2 (6 bases). Looked up from germline, CDR1 is ENHRY and CDR2 is SYGVKD. This CDR3 region has 14 residues. Trimming took 2 bases from V and 6 from J, leaving 14 bases between them. The CDR3 DNA sequence: TGTGCCATCAGTGAGCAAGGACGGAGGGGCGAGCAGTACTTC. Its protein is CAISEQGRRGEQYF.

The J gene is TRBJ2-7, the V gene TRBV25-1; weak D call: TRBD1 (7 bases). This CDR3 region has 12 residues. CDR1 is MGHDK and CDR2 is SYGVNS in the germline V gene. The germline V and J ends were trimmed by 8 bases and 3 bases, with 11 bases remaining between them. CDR3 in amino acids: CASAGQIYEQYF. The CDR3 nucleotides are TGTGCCAGCGCGGGACAGATCTACGAGCAGTACTTC.